This T cell receptor (beta chain) emerged from a study of lymphopenia after photon versus proton radiotherapy (dated by TCRdb to the late 2010s). In terms of the full investigation: Photon and proton radiation therapy were compared by the study for their immunological effects in patients with gastrointestinal tumors who developed high-grade lymphopenia. The goal of the study was to characterize the differences between the two radiation modalities in how they affect the immune system. The approximately 20 patients in the cohort had gastrointestinal tumors, were treated with either photon or proton therapy, and subsequently developed lymphopenia.

The investigation overall reported the following: During treatment, patients who received proton therapy stayed relatively stable, whereas patients who received photon therapy lost naive T cells and TCR diversity and gained effector/memory populations. After the lymphocyte count nadir, repertoires from photon-treated patients showed oligoclonal expansion, particularly of CD8+ Temra cells, and this expansion drove the decline in diversity. Across the cohort, an inverse correlation was found between a larger post-nadir drop in TCR diversity and overall survival time among patients who died. The authors looked at the survival association only in patients who died, and they framed better survival with proton therapy as a possibility rather than a demonstrated result.

On this clone itself: The target of this receptor is not known. No clone much larger than this one lies a single base away; base qualities are absent.

Receptors were amplified or captured by the immunoSEQ multiplex PCR assay. T cell repertoires were profiled by deep sequencing of rearranged TCR beta loci, alongside multiparametric flow cytometry. Not all clones reach the TCRdb copy of this immuneACCESS table, which keeps in-frame sequences only. Checked studies attribute under half of the gap to unresolved V genes and leave the rest unexplained. The sample has tens of thousands of clones on record, 90% of them singletons. Approximately 0.74% of the sample goes to the ten largest clones. According to the germline V gene, CDR1 reads ENHRY and CDR2 reads SYGVKD. Relative to germline, V is missing 6 bases and J is missing 3 bases, with 8 bases of the junction outside any gene match. The CDR3 runs 14 residues from the cysteine to the phenylalanine. Only the CDR3 DNA is retained, 42 bases long and in frame from the first base.

Here the sequenced sample was peripheral blood, taken from a patient treated with photon-based radiotherapy. Rearrangement joined TRBV10-3 to TRBJ2-7; 7 nucleotides in the junction match TRBD1. The TCR originated in a woman in her forties or fifties with cholangiocarcinoma. The bases read TGTGCCATCAGAGTAACAGGGGCAGGCTACGAGCAGTACTTC. Its translation reads: CAIRVTGAGYEQYF.